A single sample gave rise to the 5 T cell receptor beta chains below, sequenced in a study of cytomegalovirus exposure and HLA in healthy donors. Clones were sequenced by immunoSEQ multiplex PCR, and TCRdb holds only the in-frame ones, with some missing. The table has 110,000 or so clones, around nine tenths seen once; the top ten hold 4.4%. Material: PBMCs. These receptors originate from a man aged 18 to 30 in good health and CMV-seropositive.

This clone was counted a single time. This chain joins TRBV4-1 and TRBJ2-2; D unresolved. Germline CDR1 is MGHRA and CDR2 is YSYEKL. V lost 1 base and J lost 3, with 12 bases in between. The CDR3 contains 16 residues. The CDR3 reads CASSQGKITYTGELFF. CDR3 DNA: TGCGCCAGCAGCCAAGGAAAAATTACTTACACCGGGGAGCTGTTTTTT.

This chain joins TRBV4-2 and TRBJ1-4; 8 bases agree with TRBD1. The CDR3 contains 16 residues. Trimming removed 0 bases from V and 4 bases from J; junction bases left unmatched: 4. Per germline, CDR1 LGHNA and CDR2 YNFKEQ. CDR3 protein: CASSQDRGTGNEKLFF. The CDR3, as DNA: TGTGCCAGCAGCCAAGATCGTGGGACAGGTAATGAAAAACTGTTTTTT.

The chain links TRBV28 to TRBJ2-7; the D is unclear. The CDR3 length is 15 residues. The germline V and J ends were trimmed by 6 bases and 3 bases, with 18 bases remaining between them. Germline CDR1 reads MDHEN; CDR2 reads SYDVKM. The CDR3 DNA reads as TGTGCCAGCAGATTTGGAGACGGAGTAATCTACGAGCAGTACTTC. Protein sequence: CASRFGDGVIYEQYF.

This clone appeared once. The chain is built from TRBV5-1 and TRBJ2-7; D is unclear. Germline V gives CDR1 SGHRS, CDR2 YFSETQ. The CDR3 sequence is 14 residues long. V lost 0 bases, J lost 5 bases, and 12 bases lay in between. The CDR3 DNA reads TGCGCCAGCAGCTTGGGGGCTCGCTCGAACGAGCAGTACTTC. Encoded protein: CASSLGARSNEQYF. Based on the CDR3 plus reference TRBV5-1 and TRBJ2-7, the full variable domain is KAGVTQTPRYLIKTRGQQVTLSCSPISGHRSVSWYQQTPGQGLQFLFEYFSETQRNKGNFPGRFSGRQFSNSRSEMNVSTLELGDSALYLCASSLGARSNEQYFGPGTRLTVT.

Points on this clone: Since the CDR3 does not end with the conserved phenylalanine or tryptophan, this likely comes from a read error. Because the CDR3's place on the DNA is in doubt, the DNA is left out and the CDR3 is given as listed by TCRdb. The V and J genes are TRBV2 and TRBJ1-1; no DNA check was done on the table's D call, TRBD1. Germline assignment: CDR1 SNHLY and CDR2 FYNNEI. Ends included, the CDR3 has 12 residues. The CDR3 loop is CASSETVGPKAI.